Listed below are T cell receptor beta chains from one sample, sequenced in a study of neurological immune-mediated disorders. MiXCR, run by TCRdb on the 5' RACE reads, gives a single entry per CDR3 protein. Of tens of thousands of distinct CDR3 sequences listed, less than 10% were seen once; the top ten hold 12%. Specimen: PBMCs. Every receptor here comes from a young man in good health. Both conserved end residues are part of each CDR3. A D gene is named only where the DNA matches it firmly. Some rows have no size entry. The others give once, few or many, or a class for an expanded clone.

D gene: NA
clone size: many
J gene: TRBJ1-4
V gene: TRBV5-1
CDR3 DNA: TGCGCCAGCAGCTTGGCCCGGGGTGCTGAAAAACTGTTTTTT
CDR3 protein: CASSLARGAEKLFF

D gene: NA
clone size: many
J gene: TRBJ1-5
V gene: TRBV7-2
CDR3 DNA: TGTGCCAGCAGCGCGGACATCCCAGGCTCACAGCCCCAGCATTTT
CDR3 protein: CASSADIPGSQPQHF

D gene: TRBD2
clone size: many
J gene: TRBJ2-1
V gene: TRBV28
CDR3 DNA: TGTGCCAGCAGTTCCCCTAGCGGGAGGTTCGGCTCCTACAATGAGCAGTTCTTC
CDR3 protein: CASSSPSGRFGSYNEQFF

D gene: TRBD2
clone size: many
J gene: TRBJ2-7
V gene: TRBV20-1
CDR3 DNA: TGCAGTGCTAGAAGGGTAGCGGGAGGGAAACACGAGCAGTACTTC
CDR3 protein: CSARRVAGGKHEQYF

D gene: TRBD2
clone size: many
J gene: TRBJ2-5
V gene: TRBV5-1
CDR3 DNA: TGCGCCAGCAGCTTGGGGGAACTAGCGGGAGCAATATTGGAGACCCAGTACTTC
CDR3 protein: CASSLGELAGAILETQYF

D gene: NA
clone size: many
J gene: TRBJ1-4
V gene: TRBV27
CDR3 DNA: TGTGCCAGCAGTGCTCACAGGGACGGAGAAAAACTGTTTTTT
CDR3 protein: CASSAHRDGEKLFF

D gene: TRBD1
clone size: many
J gene: TRBJ1-1
V gene: TRBV20-1
CDR3 DNA: TGCAGTGCTAGGACAGGGTCCCCTGAAGCTTTCTTT
CDR3 protein: CSARTGSPEAFF

D gene: NA
clone size: many
J gene: TRBJ2-7
V gene: TRBV5-1
CDR3 DNA: TGCGCCAGCAGCCTCCGGACAGATATTTCCTACGAGCAGTACTTC
CDR3 protein: CASSLRTDISYEQYF

D gene: NA
clone size: many
J gene: TRBJ1-5
V gene: TRBV20-1
CDR3 DNA: TGCAGTGCTTTGACAGGATATAGCAATCAGCCCCAGCATTTT
CDR3 protein: CSALTGYSNQPQHF

D gene: NA
clone size: many
J gene: TRBJ1-2
V gene: TRBV9
CDR3 DNA: TGTGCCAGCAGCGTAGCGGACAAGGGCTACCGCGGCTACACCTTC
CDR3 protein: CASSVADKGYRGYTF

D gene: NA
clone size: many
J gene: TRBJ2-1
V gene: TRBV5-1
CDR3 DNA: TGCGCCAGCAGCTTGGTTGTGCGGGCCGGATACAATGAGCAGTTCTTC
CDR3 protein: CASSLVVRAGYNEQFF

D gene: TRBD2
clone size: many
J gene: TRBJ2-7
V gene: TRBV9
CDR3 DNA: TGTGCCAGCAGCATCTCCAGTAGCGGGATCTACGAGCAGTACTTC
CDR3 protein: CASSISSSGIYEQYF

D gene: NA
clone size: many
J gene: TRBJ2-7
V gene: TRBV6-6
CDR3 DNA: TGTGCCAGCAGTATTCTGGGTGGGAGTTTCTACGAGCAGTACTTC
CDR3 protein: CASSILGGSFYEQYF

D gene: TRBD1
clone size: many
J gene: TRBJ1-5
V gene: TRBV7-2
CDR3 DNA: TGTGCCAGCAGCTTAGACTTGACAGGGGGCACTCAGCCCCAGCATTTT
CDR3 protein: CASSLDLTGGTQPQHF

D gene: NA
clone size: many
J gene: TRBJ2-2
V gene: TRBV5-1
CDR3 DNA: TGCGCCAGCAGCTTGGGTCCGGTTACCGGGGAGCTGTTTTTT
CDR3 protein: CASSLGPVTGELFF

D gene: TRBD1
clone size: many
J gene: TRBJ1-1
V gene: TRBV2
CDR3 DNA: TGTGCCAGCAGTGCCTACAGGGGTGTCTTTAACACTGAAGCTTTCTTT
CDR3 protein: CASSAYRGVFNTEAFF

D gene: NA
clone size: many
J gene: TRBJ1-2
V gene: TRBV20-1
CDR3 DNA: TGCAGTGCCCGGGAGGGCTATGGCTACACCTTC
CDR3 protein: CSAREGYGYTF

D gene: TRBD2
clone size: NA
J gene: TRBJ2-2
V gene: TRBV7-9
CDR3 DNA: TGTGCCAGCAGGAAACTAGCGGGGGGGCCTAACACCGGGGAGCTGTTTTTT
CDR3 protein: CASRKLAGGPNTGELFF

D gene: TRBD2
clone size: many
J gene: TRBJ2-5
V gene: TRBV28
CDR3 DNA: TGTGCCAGCAGTTTCTCTAGCGGGATTCCGCAAGAGACCCAGTACTTC
CDR3 protein: CASSFSSGIPQETQYF

D gene: TRBD1
clone size: many
J gene: TRBJ1-1
V gene: TRBV9
CDR3 DNA: TGTGCCAGCAGCGTAGTGGGGACAGGGATAAACACTGAAGCTTTCTTT
CDR3 protein: CASSVVGTGINTEAFF

D gene: NA
clone size: NA
J gene: TRBJ1-1
V gene: TRBV6-5
CDR3 DNA: TGTGCCAGCTCACGACAGATCTACACTGAAGCTTTCTTT
CDR3 protein: CASSRQIYTEAFF

D gene: TRBD1
clone size: few
J gene: TRBJ2-7
V gene: TRBV7-9
CDR3 DNA: TGTGCCAGCAGCCCCACCTTGGCAGGGGGACCAACCTACGAGCAGTACTTC
CDR3 protein: CASSPTLAGGPTYEQYF

D gene: TRBD2
clone size: many
J gene: TRBJ2-7
V gene: TRBV4-1
CDR3 DNA: TGCGCCAGCAGCCATTTAGCGGGGGGCGCCTACGAGCAGTACTTC
CDR3 protein: CASSHLAGGAYEQYF

D gene: NA
clone size: few
J gene: TRBJ1-1
V gene: TRBV12-2
CDR3 DNA: TGTGCAAGTCGCTTAGCGTGGAGTGGGAACCTTCTTCTTAACACTGAAGCTTTCTTT
CDR3 protein: CASRLAWSGNLLLNTEAFF

D gene: TRBD2
clone size: many
J gene: TRBJ2-3
V gene: TRBV3-1
CDR3 DNA: TGTGCCAGCAGCCCCGGGGTCCTAGCGGCAGATACGCAGTATTTT
CDR3 protein: CASSPGVLAADTQYF

D gene: NA
clone size: many
J gene: TRBJ2-1
V gene: TRBV29-1
CDR3 DNA: TGCAGCGTTGAGGGCGGGATCTATTTCAATGAGCAGTTCTTC
CDR3 protein: CSVEGGIYFNEQFF

D gene: NA
clone size: many
J gene: TRBJ2-1
V gene: TRBV5-1
CDR3 DNA: TGCGCCAGCGGTGAGGCCTCGAAACTAATCAATGAGCAGTTCTTC
CDR3 protein: CASGEASKLINEQFF

D gene: NA
clone size: many
J gene: TRBJ2-4
V gene: TRBV5-1
CDR3 DNA: TGCGCCAGCAGCGTACTGGACGCAGCCAAAAACATTCAGTACTTC
CDR3 protein: CASSVLDAAKNIQYF

D gene: TRBD1
clone size: many
J gene: TRBJ1-1
V gene: TRBV5-1
CDR3 DNA: TGCGCCAGCAGCTTGGAGGGACAGGGAGTTGAAGCTTTCTTT
CDR3 protein: CASSLEGQGVEAFF

D gene: NA
clone size: NA
J gene: TRBJ1-1
V gene: TRBV7-6
CDR3 DNA: TGTGCCAGCAGCTTAGAGACGGCGAACACTGAAGCTTTCTTT
CDR3 protein: CASSLETANTEAFF

D gene: NA
clone size: NA
J gene: TRBJ2-3
V gene: TRBV5-5
CDR3 DNA: TGTGCCAGCAGCCCGGAGTACACAGATACGCAGTATTTT
CDR3 protein: CASSPEYTDTQYF

D gene: NA
clone size: many
J gene: TRBJ2-5
V gene: TRBV11-2
CDR3 DNA: TGTGCCAGCAGCTCGGGCCCTGTCGCGTCCCAGTACTTC
CDR3 protein: CASSSGPVASQYF